This paragraph reports one T cell receptor beta chain. The antigen remains undetermined. Repertoires were generated with immunoSEQ multiplex PCR, while TCRdb's copy carries only in-frame clones and drops some. The sample has about 2.2 million clones, around 95% seen once. This sample is part of a study of shared clonotypes between healthy human individuals. General study points: Several donors shared approximately 5% of their naive CD4 clonotypes. Against clonotypes common to all four donors, non-shared ones had lower generation probabilities. Deeper or shallower sequencing was expected to change how clonotypes are shared among donors. The authors sampled blood alone, and tissue repertoires likely differ.

Terminally differentiated effector memory CD45RA+ cells were excluded from the naive CD8 cells, which were CD45RO-negative and positively selected for CCR7. V shed 4 bases and J 1 base; nucleotides not matched to a gene: 7. The CDR3 spans 15 residues. Germline V gene lookup returns CDR1 ENHRY and CDR2 SYGVKD. The source of this sequence is a man aged 18 to 35 in good health. Some clones in this sample may be carry-over from other donors' samples. The chain links TRBV10-3 to TRBJ2-7; 7 positions agree with TRBD1. Source material: naive CD8+ T cells from PBMCs. CDR3 DNA sequence: TGTGCCATCAGTGCGACACAGGGGTTTTCCTACGAGCAGTACTTC. It is translated as CAISATQGFSYEQYF.